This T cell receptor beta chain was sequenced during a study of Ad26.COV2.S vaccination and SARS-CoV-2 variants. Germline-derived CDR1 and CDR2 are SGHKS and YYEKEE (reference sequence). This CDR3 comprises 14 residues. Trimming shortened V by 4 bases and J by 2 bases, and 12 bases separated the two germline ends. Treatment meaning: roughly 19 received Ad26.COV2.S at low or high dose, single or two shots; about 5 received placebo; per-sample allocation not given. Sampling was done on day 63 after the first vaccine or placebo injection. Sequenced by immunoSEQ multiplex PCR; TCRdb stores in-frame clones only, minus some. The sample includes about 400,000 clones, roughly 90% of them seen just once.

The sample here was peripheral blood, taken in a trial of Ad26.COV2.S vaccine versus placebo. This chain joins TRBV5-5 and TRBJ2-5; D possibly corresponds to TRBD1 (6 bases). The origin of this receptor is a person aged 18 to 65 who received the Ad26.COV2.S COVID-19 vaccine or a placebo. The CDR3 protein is CASSHGQIQETQYF. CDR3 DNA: TGTGCCAGCAGCCACGGACAGATACAAGAGACCCAGTACTTC.